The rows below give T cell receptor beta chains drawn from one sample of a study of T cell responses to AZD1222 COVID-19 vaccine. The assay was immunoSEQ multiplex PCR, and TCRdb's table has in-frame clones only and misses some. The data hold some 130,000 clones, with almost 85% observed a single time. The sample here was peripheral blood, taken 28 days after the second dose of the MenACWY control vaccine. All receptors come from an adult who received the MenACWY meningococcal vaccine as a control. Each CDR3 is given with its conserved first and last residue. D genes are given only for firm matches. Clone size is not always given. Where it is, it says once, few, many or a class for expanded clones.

CDR3nt: TGTGCCAGCAGACCCGGGACCCAAGGGGAAAAACTGTTTTTT
CDR3aa: CASRPGTQGEKLFF
d_gene: NA
j_gene: TRBJ1-4
len: 14
abundance: NA
v_gene: TRBV5-5

CDR3nt: TGTGCCAGCAGCTTGGCTGGGTCGGCCTATGGCTACACCTTC
CDR3aa: CASSLAGSAYGYTF
d_gene: NA
j_gene: TRBJ1-2
len: 14
abundance: NA
v_gene: TRBV5-6

CDR3nt: TGTGCCAGCAGGTTAACCGGGACAGCTAATGAAAAACTGTTTTTT
CDR3aa: CASRLTGTANEKLFF
d_gene: TRBD1
j_gene: TRBJ1-4
len: 15
abundance: NA
v_gene: TRBV27

CDR3nt: TGTGCCAGCAGTTGGGACCGGAACACTGAAGCTTTCTTT
CDR3aa: CASSWDRNTEAFF
d_gene: NA
j_gene: TRBJ1-1
len: 13
abundance: NA
v_gene: TRBV6-6

CDR3nt: TGTGCCAGCAGCGTAGTCTCCGGGACTGAAGCTTTCTTT
CDR3aa: CASSVVSGTEAFF
d_gene: NA
j_gene: TRBJ1-1
len: 13
abundance: once
v_gene: TRBV9

CDR3nt: TGTGCCAGCAGTGATTCCGGGACAGTCGCTTGGGGGTATGGCTACACCTTC
CDR3aa: CASSDSGTVAWGYGYTF
d_gene: TRBD1
j_gene: TRBJ1-2
len: 17
abundance: NA
v_gene: TRBV25-1

CDR3nt: TGTGCCAGCGGAGCGGACTACAATGAGCAGTTCTTC
CDR3aa: CASGADYNEQFF
d_gene: NA
j_gene: TRBJ2-1
len: 12
abundance: NA
v_gene: TRBV7-9

CDR3nt: TGTGCCAGCAGCCAAGGGACAGGGGGTCCCGGGGAGCTGTTTTTT
CDR3aa: CASSQGTGGPGELFF
d_gene: TRBD1
j_gene: TRBJ2-2
len: 15
abundance: once
v_gene: TRBV3-1/TRBV3-2

CDR3nt: TGTGCCAGCAGCCCACAGATTTTTGGGGATGGCTACACCTTC
CDR3aa: CASSPQIFGDGYTF
d_gene: NA
j_gene: TRBJ1-2
len: 14
abundance: NA
v_gene: TRBV7-8

CDR3nt: TGTGCCACCAGTGATTTGCTTAGCCTGCTATGGACAGGGGTATACACCATATATTTT
CDR3aa: CATSDLLSLLWTGVYTIYF
d_gene: TRBD1
j_gene: TRBJ1-3
len: 19
abundance: NA
v_gene: TRBV24-1

CDR3nt: TGCGCCAGCAGCTTGGAATCCCCGACTGGGGCCAACGTCCTGACTTTC
CDR3aa: CASSLESPTGANVLTF
d_gene: NA
j_gene: TRBJ2-6
len: 16
abundance: NA
v_gene: TRBV5-1

CDR3nt: TGCAGCGTAAATGGACAGGGAGGGCTAGATACGCAGTATTTT
CDR3aa: CSVNGQGGLDTQYF
d_gene: NA
j_gene: TRBJ2-3
len: 14
abundance: NA
v_gene: TRBV29-1

CDR3nt: TGTGCCAGCAGCCCGGGGGTGGGTCAGCCCCAGCATTTT
CDR3aa: CASSPGVGQPQHF
d_gene: NA
j_gene: TRBJ1-5
len: 13
abundance: once
v_gene: TRBV12-3/TRBV12-4

CDR3nt: TGTGCCAGCAGCTTAAGATGGGGGGACAGCAACACTGAAGCTTTCTTT
CDR3aa: CASSLRWGDSNTEAFF
d_gene: TRBD1
j_gene: TRBJ1-1
len: 16
abundance: few
v_gene: TRBV11-2

CDR3nt: TGTGCCAGCAACACCGACCACTCTGGAAACACCATATATTTT
CDR3aa: CASNTDHSGNTIYF
d_gene: NA
j_gene: TRBJ1-3
len: 14
abundance: NA
v_gene: TRBV3-1/TRBV3-2

CDR3nt: TGTGCCAGCAGCCAATCAGAAAGGACAGGGGTCTATGGCTACACCTTC
CDR3aa: CASSQSERTGVYGYTF
d_gene: TRBD1
j_gene: TRBJ1-2
len: 16
abundance: NA
v_gene: TRBV16

CDR3nt: TGTGCCATCAATAGCGGGAGGGCCAATGAGCAGTTCTTC
CDR3aa: CAINSGRANEQFF
d_gene: TRBD2
j_gene: TRBJ2-1
len: 13
abundance: NA
v_gene: TRBV10-3

CDR3nt: TGTGCCAGCAGCTTAGGAGTGCAGGGACGGGCCTATGGCTACACCTTC
CDR3aa: CASSLGVQGRAYGYTF
d_gene: NA
j_gene: TRBJ1-2
len: 16
abundance: NA
v_gene: TRBV7-2

CDR3nt: TGTGCCAGCACCTACTCGGGGGCTGGTAACTATGGCTACACCTTC
CDR3aa: CASTYSGAGNYGYTF
d_gene: NA
j_gene: TRBJ1-2
len: 15
abundance: NA
v_gene: TRBV7-2

CDR3nt: TGCGCCAGCAACGGGGACGGAGCCCTCTCCTACAATGAGCAGTTCTTC
CDR3aa: CASNGDGALSYNEQFF
d_gene: NA
j_gene: TRBJ2-1
len: 16
abundance: once
v_gene: TRBV5-1

CDR3nt: TGTGCCAGTAGTACGGGAAACACCATATATTTT
CDR3aa: CASSTGNTIYF
d_gene: NA
j_gene: TRBJ1-3
len: 11
abundance: NA
v_gene: TRBV19

CDR3nt: TGTGCCAGCAGCCAAGGCCTCGGTAGCGGGAGCAATGAGCAGTTCTTC
CDR3aa: CASSQGLGSGSNEQFF
d_gene: TRBD2
j_gene: TRBJ2-1
len: 16
abundance: NA
v_gene: TRBV14

CDR3nt: TGTGCCAGCAGCCCCTCGGCCCTCTCCTACGAGCAGTACTTC
CDR3aa: CASSPSALSYEQYF
d_gene: NA
j_gene: TRBJ2-7
len: 14
abundance: NA
v_gene: TRBV7-9

CDR3nt: TGTGCCAGCAGCTTAGCGGCCGGGACAGATAATTCACCCCTCCACTTT
CDR3aa: CASSLAAGTDNSPLHF
d_gene: TRBD1
j_gene: TRBJ1-6
len: 16
abundance: NA
v_gene: TRBV7-9

CDR3nt: TGTGCCAGCAGCCAAGGAGGGGAAGTCTATGGCTACACCTTC
CDR3aa: CASSQGGEVYGYTF
d_gene: NA
j_gene: TRBJ1-2
len: 14
abundance: once
v_gene: TRBV3-1/TRBV3-2

CDR3nt: TGTGCCAGCAGTCCCCGGACAGGGCAAAGAAACACCATATATTTT
CDR3aa: CASSPRTGQRNTIYF
d_gene: TRBD1
j_gene: TRBJ1-3
len: 15
abundance: few
v_gene: TRBV6-5

CDR3nt: TGTGCCAGCAGCTGGGGGAATAGAGGGGACTCCTATGGCTACACCTTC
CDR3aa: CASSWGNRGDSYGYTF
d_gene: NA
j_gene: TRBJ1-2
len: 16
abundance: few
v_gene: TRBV5-4

CDR3nt: TGCGCCAGCAGCTTGGATGGGGGTCCCGGGGAGCTGTTTTTT
CDR3aa: CASSLDGGPGELFF
d_gene: NA
j_gene: TRBJ2-2
len: 14
abundance: NA
v_gene: TRBV5-1

CDR3nt: TGTGCCAGCAGCTTGGCTGGTATAAGGTCCCAGCATTTT
CDR3aa: CASSLAGIRSQHF
d_gene: NA
j_gene: TRBJ1-5
len: 13
abundance: NA
v_gene: TRBV5-6

CDR3nt: TGCGCCAGCAGTGAGTCCGACACAGATACGCAGTATTTT
CDR3aa: CASSESDTDTQYF
d_gene: NA
j_gene: TRBJ2-3
len: 13
abundance: NA
v_gene: TRBV10-1

CDR3nt: TGTGCCAGCAGCGTAGGACTAGCGGGAGGAGGCAATGAGCAGTTCTTC
CDR3aa: CASSVGLAGGGNEQFF
d_gene: TRBD2
j_gene: TRBJ2-1
len: 16
abundance: NA
v_gene: TRBV9

CDR3nt: TGTGCCAGCAGTTTACTTACAGGGAGCACTGAAGCTTTCTTT
CDR3aa: CASSLLTGSTEAFF
d_gene: NA
j_gene: TRBJ1-1
len: 14
abundance: NA
v_gene: TRBV27

CDR3nt: TGTGCCAGCAGCCCTCAACAGGGTTCGTACAATGAGCAGTTCTTC
CDR3aa: CASSPQQGSYNEQFF
d_gene: NA
j_gene: TRBJ2-1
len: 15
abundance: once
v_gene: TRBV9

CDR3nt: TGTGCCAGCAGTTCCACGAACACCGGGGAGCTGTTTTTT
CDR3aa: CASSSTNTGELFF
d_gene: NA
j_gene: TRBJ2-2
len: 13
abundance: NA
v_gene: TRBV6-5

CDR3nt: TGTGCCAGCAGTGAGGAAGGATATTCACCCCTCCACTTT
CDR3aa: CASSEEGYSPLHF
d_gene: NA
j_gene: TRBJ1-6
len: 13
abundance: once
v_gene: TRBV2

CDR3nt: TGTGCCAGCAGTTTGTCTCGCGAAAAACTGTTTTTT
CDR3aa: CASSLSREKLFF
d_gene: NA
j_gene: TRBJ1-4
len: 12
abundance: NA
v_gene: TRBV12-3/TRBV12-4

CDR3nt: TGTGCCACCTTTAACGCAGATACGCAGTATTTT
CDR3aa: CATFNADTQYF
d_gene: NA
j_gene: TRBJ2-3
len: 11
abundance: once
v_gene: TRBV6-5